These 10 T cell receptor beta chains originate from one sample sequenced in a study of blood T cell repertoires in COVID-19. Produced via immunoSEQ multiplex PCR; TCRdb's table is partial and in-frame only. The sample lists some 100,000 clones; roughly 88% were seen once. The sequenced material came from peripheral blood. Receptor source: a woman aged 55-69 years with acute or convalescent COVID-19.

The chain uses TRBV15 and TRBJ2-1; a possible D gene is TRBD2 (6 bases). CDR1 and CDR2 from the germline V gene are LNHNV and YYDKDF (reference sequence). The CDR3 spans 13 residues. Trimming cost V 8 bases and J 10 bases, with 18 bases left between them. The CDR3 region has the DNA TGTGCCACCCGTAGCGGCTACCCTGGGGAGCAGTTCTTC. Translating gives CATRSGYPGEQFF. The variable domain in full, with the rest retrieved from reference TRBV15 and TRBJ2-1, is DAMVIQNPRYQVTQFGKPVTLSCSQTLNHNVMYWYQQKSSQAPKLLFHYYDKDFNNEADTPDNFQSRRPNTSFCFLDIRSPGLGDTAMYLCATRSGYPGEQFFGPGTRLTVL.

The rearrangement uses TRBV6-5 and TRBJ1-2; no definite D call. Germline assignment: CDR1 MNHEY and CDR2 SVGAGI. The V and J ends lost 6 bases and 5 bases respectively, with 19 bases between them. This CDR3 has 15 amino acids. This CDR3 is CASSQSPVGEYGYTF. Written as DNA, the CDR3 is TGTGCCAGCAGCCAGTCACCTGTAGGAGAGTATGGCTACACCTTC.

This chain connects TRBV5-1 to TRBJ1-5; TRBD1 matches 8 bases. Trimming removed 4 bases from V and 5 bases from J; junction bases left unmatched: 5. The CDR3 contains 14 residues. Germline CDR1 reads SGHRS; CDR2 reads YFSETQ. The CDR3 loop reads CASSTGQGHQPQHF. As DNA, the CDR3 is TGCGCCAGCAGCACCGGACAGGGCCATCAGCCCCAGCATTTT.

This chain uses TRBV5-6 with TRBJ2-7; a possible D gene is TRBD1 (6 bases). This CDR3 is 12 amino acids long. Germline assignment: CDR1 SGHDT and CDR2 YYEEEE. V was cut by 3 bases and J by 4 bases, with 8 bases left in between. CDR3 amino acids: CASSSTGYEQYV. The CDR3 bases are TGTGCCAGCAGCTCTACAGGGTACGAGCAGTACGTC.

The chain uses TRBV11-2 and TRBJ2-1; 8 bases agree with TRBD1. Germline CDR1 reads SGHAT; CDR2 reads FQNNGV. The CDR3 totals 13 residues. J lost 4 bases, V lost 5 bases, and 1 base had no gene match. Written as DNA, the CDR3 is TGTGCCAGCAGCCGGGACAGGTACAATGAGCAGTTCTTC. Residues: CASSRDRYNEQFF.

This clone has just one count. The rearrangement links TRBV4-1 to TRBJ1-2; D is perhaps TRBD1 (6 bases). There are 16 residues in the CDR3. The germline CDR1 and CDR2 sequences are MGHRA and YSYEKL. The V end lost 3 bases, the J end lost 2 bases, and 16 bases lay between the germline ends. The DNA for the CDR3 is TGCGCCAGCAGCCAGGGATTTGGACAGCGGAACTATGGCTACACCTTC. This encodes CASSQGFGQRNYGYTF.

The J gene is TRBJ2-1, the V gene TRBV6-2 or TRBV6-3; D is unresolved. Germline V gene sequence: CDR1 MNHEY, CDR2 SVGEGT. V lost 2 bases, J lost 7 bases, and 6 bases lay in between. The CDR3 extends over 12 amino acids. The CDR3 here is CASSYPQNEQFF. DNA for the CDR3: TGTGCCAGCAGTTACCCCCAGAATGAGCAGTTCTTC.

The chain couples TRBV11-2 to TRBJ2-1; 7 nucleotides agree with TRBD2. Germline CDR1 reads SGHAT; CDR2 reads FQNNGV. The CDR3 has 16 residues. Losses at the gene ends were 1 base for V and 0 bases for J; bases not matched to a gene: 3. The DNA for the CDR3 is TGTGCCAGCAGCTTAGTAGGCGGGGGCTCCTACAATGAGCAGTTCTTC. Its protein is CASSLVGGGSYNEQFF.

V is TRBV6-1 and J is TRBJ1-2; TRBD1 might be the D (5 bases). Germline CDR1 and CDR2: MNHNS and SASEGT. V lost 3 bases and J lost 4, with 9 bases in between. This CDR3 has 13 residues. The CDR3: CASSDQGPYGYTF. In DNA form, the CDR3 reads TGTGCCAGCAGTGATCAGGGCCCCTATGGCTACACCTTC.

The chain couples TRBV6-1 to TRBJ1-3, with no clear D. The CDR3 runs 16 residues. The V gene lost 0 bases and the J gene lost 2 bases, with 11 bases spanning the gap. Per germline, CDR1 MNHNS and CDR2 SASEGT. CDR3 residues: CASSEAPTDTGNTIYF. The CDR3, as DNA: TGTGCCAGCAGTGAAGCTCCCACAGATACTGGAAACACCATATATTTT.